The 26 T cell receptor beta chains given below trace back to one sample, sequenced in a study of blood T cell repertoires in COVID-19. The data were produced by immunoSEQ multiplex PCR, yet TCRdb's version contains in-frame clones alone and is incomplete. The profile shows about 170,000 clones, about four fifths of them singletons. The sequenced sample was peripheral blood. The origin of the receptors is a man in his sixties or seventies with active or convalescent COVID-19.

The chain carries TRBV12-3 or TRBV12-4 and TRBJ2-1, with TRBD1 as a possible D gene (6 bases). The CDR3 totals 13 residues. V was cut by 8 bases and J by 2 bases, with 10 bases left in between. DNA for the CDR3: TGTGCCAGCGGACAGAGAACCTACAATGAGCAGTTCTTC. It specifies CASGQRTYNEQFF.

This chain links TRBV5-1 with TRBJ2-3; the D gene is possibly TRBD2 (5 bases). This CDR3 comprises 14 residues. Germline V gene sequence: CDR1 SGHRS, CDR2 YFSETQ. V shed 1 base and J shed 4 bases, with 10 bases lying between them. The CDR3 nucleotides are TGCGCCAGCAGCTTGCGGGGAGAATCAGATACGCAGTATTTT. Its protein is CASSLRGESDTQYF.

The chain couples TRBV6-2 or TRBV6-3 to TRBJ2-1; 7 bases map to TRBD1. J was trimmed by 9 bases and V by 0 bases; bases with no gene match: 5. The CDR3 has 14 amino acids. Germline CDR1 and CDR2: MNHEY and SVGEGT. The CDR3 coding sequence is TGTGCCAGCAGTTACTCCGACAGGGTCGGTGAGCAGTTCTTC. The encoded protein is CASSYSDRVGEQFF.

The chain uses TRBV18 and TRBJ2-2; 15 positions agree with TRBD2. Germline V CDR1 and CDR2: KGHSH, LQKENI. V trimming: 0 bases; J trimming: 5 bases; junction bases outside the gene matches: 1. The CDR3 contains 17 residues. The CDR3 DNA reads TGTGCCAGCTCACCACCCGGACTAGCGGGAGGGACCGGGGAGCTGTTTTTT. It specifies CASSPPGLAGGTGELFF.

This rearrangement joins TRBV7-9 to TRBJ2-7; TRBD1 might be the D (6 bases). The CDR3 has 15 amino acids. Trimming pared 0 bases from V and 3 bases from J, leaving 12 bases between. The germline V gene encodes CDR1 SEHNR and CDR2 FQNEAQ (reference sequence). CDR3 amino acids: CASSLAQGKHYEQYF. DNA of the CDR3: TGTGCCAGCAGCTTAGCACAGGGAAAGCACTACGAGCAGTACTTC.

The chain uses TRBV5-4 and TRBJ1-4, with D perhaps TRBD1 (5 bases). Trimming took 2 bases from V and 4 from J, leaving 9 bases between them. There are 14 residues in the CDR3. CDR1 and CDR2 (germline): SGHNT, YYREEE (reference sequence). The CDR3 loop is CASSLDRLNEKLFF. For the CDR3, the DNA is TGTGCCAGCAGCTTAGACAGACTTAATGAAAAACTGTTTTTT.

This chain connects TRBV7-2 to TRBJ2-1, with TRBD2 matching 8 bases. The CDR3 is 14 residues long. With 4 bases clipped from V and 8 bases from J, the junction kept 7 bases outside the gene matches. CDR1 and CDR2 (germline): SGHTA, FQGNSA. The CDR3 nucleotides are TGTGCCAGCAGCTCACAAGGACTAGCCGATGAGCAGTTCTTC. This gives the protein CASSSQGLADEQFF.

The chain carries TRBV20-1 and TRBJ2-5; 8 nucleotides match TRBD1. The germline gives CDR1 DFQATT, CDR2 SNEGSKA (reference sequence). J was trimmed by 2 bases and V by 3 bases; bases with no gene match: 5. This CDR3 contains 14 residues. CDR3 amino acids: CSASRRTGQETQYF. The CDR3 DNA is TGCAGTGCTAGTAGGAGGACAGGGCAAGAGACCCAGTACTTC.

The V and J genes are TRBV2 and TRBJ2-5; D may be TRBD2 (5 bases). V was cut by 7 bases and J by 4 bases, with 10 bases left in between. Germline V gives CDR1 SNHLY, CDR2 FYNNEI. The CDR3 runs 12 residues. CDR3 sequence (DNA): TGTGCCAGCAAGGGAGTGGTAGAGACCCAGTACTTC. Its translation is CASKGVVETQYF.

V is TRBV7-9 and J is TRBJ2-3; TRBD1 is a possible D gene (5 bases). V was pared by 2 bases and J by 5 bases, with 14 bases between. The CDR3 has 15 residues. Germline V gene sequence: CDR1 SEHNR, CDR2 FQNEAQ (reference sequence). Written as DNA, the CDR3 is TGTGCCAGCAGCTTACAGGGCGCGCCAGGAGATACGCAGTATTTT. Protein product: CASSLQGAPGDTQYF.

This chain joins TRBV6-5 and TRBJ2-7; D not resolved. Per germline, CDR1 MNHEY and CDR2 SVGAGI. CDR3 size: 13 residues. V was pared by 7 bases and J by 3 bases, with 13 bases between. In DNA form, the CDR3 reads TGTGCCAGCACCGAAGACATGGGCTACGAGCAGTACTTC. Amino acid sequence: CASTEDMGYEQYF.

The V gene is TRBV5-4, the J gene TRBJ2-5; perhaps TRBD1 as D (6 bases). The CDR3 length is 14 residues. Germline assignment: CDR1 SGHNT and CDR2 YYREEE (reference sequence). V lost 3 bases and J 2 bases, leaving 11 bases between the germline ends. CDR3 protein: CASSSGTSQETQYF. CDR3 bases: TGTGCCAGCAGCTCCGGGACAAGTCAAGAGACCCAGTACTTC.

The gene calls are TRBV6-5 and TRBJ2-7, with 7 bases matching TRBD1. J was trimmed by 1 base and V by 6 bases; bases with no gene match: 6. Germline loops: CDR1 MNHEY, CDR2 SVGAGI. The CDR3 loop spans 14 amino acids. The CDR3 protein is CASRVQQGSYEQYF. CDR3 sequence (DNA): TGTGCCAGCAGGGTACAACAGGGGTCCTACGAGCAGTACTTC.

The V and J genes are TRBV18 and TRBJ1-6; D gene unclear. Per the germline V gene, CDR1 is KGHSH and CDR2 is LQKENI. The V gene lost 0 bases and the J gene lost 10 bases, with 13 bases spanning the gap. This CDR3 is built from 15 residues. The CDR3 nucleotides read TGTGCCAGCTCACCACCTGCTCCGGGATTGTCACCCCTCCACTTT. Its translation is CASSPPAPGLSPLHF.

The chain combines TRBV25-1 with TRBJ1-3, with a weak D call TRBD1 (5 bases). Germline-derived CDR1 and CDR2 are MGHDK and SYGVNS. This CDR3 region has 15 residues. Trimming took 4 bases from V and 0 from J, leaving 10 bases between them. The CDR3 region is CASSVQATSGNTIYF. The CDR3 DNA is TGTGCCAGCAGTGTACAGGCTACCTCTGGAAACACCATATATTTT.

The CDR3 reads CASSPRGQGGNYGYTF. The CDR3 DNA reads as TGTGCCAGCAGTCCCCGCGGACAGGGGGGTAACTATGGCTACACCTTC. The rearrangement joins TRBV6-6 to TRBJ1-2, with TRBD1 identical over 10 bases. Germline V gene sequence: CDR1 MNHNY, CDR2 SVGAGI (reference sequence). This CDR3 is built from 16 residues. Trimming cost V 5 bases and J 1 base; bases outside gene matches: 7.

This clone was seen once. The chain employs TRBV28 and TRBJ1-5, with D uncertain. Germline V gene sequence: CDR1 MDHEN, CDR2 SYDVKM. The CDR3 covers 14 residues. V lost 5 bases to trimming and J lost 2 bases, with 10 bases between them. The chain's CDR3 is CASSPPAGNQPQHF. The CDR3, as DNA: TGTGCCAGCAGTCCACCCGCGGGCAATCAGCCCCAGCATTTT. The full variable domain, with the rest looked up from reference TRBV28 and TRBJ1-5, is DVKVTQSSRYLVKRTGEKVFLECVQDMDHENMFWYRQDPGLGLRLIYFSYDVKMKEKGDIPEGYSVSREKKERFSLILESASTNQTSMYLCASSPPAGNQPQHFGDGTRLSIL.

The genes are TRBV7-2 and TRBJ1-1; tentatively, D is TRBD1 (6 bases). Germline CDR1 is SGHTA and CDR2 is FQGNSA. V dropped 1 base and J dropped 1 base, with 10 bases sitting between them. This CDR3 is built from 15 residues. CDR3 in DNA: TGTGCCAGCAGCTTAGAGGGCAGGGGGAACACTGAAGCTTTCTTT. It translates to CASSLEGRGNTEAFF.

The J gene is TRBJ1-1, the V gene TRBV5-1, with 9 bases aligning to TRBD1. The CDR3 runs 15 residues. J gave up 3 bases and V 4 bases, and 7 bases lay outside the gene matches. From germline, CDR1 is SGHRS and CDR2 YFSETQ. CDR3 protein: CASSDPGQGYTEAFF. The CDR3 region has the DNA TGCGCCAGCAGCGATCCCGGACAGGGGTACACTGAAGCTTTCTTT.

The chain couples TRBV10-3 to TRBJ2-7; TRBD1 agrees at 7 bases. Germline V gives CDR1 ENHRY, CDR2 SYGVKD. The CDR3 has 15 residues. V lost 5 bases to trimming and J lost 2 bases; unmatched junction nucleotides: 9. The CDR3 DNA reads as TGTGCCATCAGTACCCTGACAGGGAAGGCCTACGAGCAGTACTTC. Protein: CAISTLTGKAYEQYF.

The chain combines TRBV28 with TRBJ1-2; tentatively, D is TRBD1 (6 bases). CDR1 and CDR2 (germline): MDHEN, SYDVKM. V shed 6 bases and J shed 8 bases, with 22 bases lying between them. The CDR3 totals 15 residues. CDR3 nucleotides: TGTGCCAGCAGGGGTGTGGGGGCAGCCACTATGGGCTACACCTTC. This gives the protein CASRGVGAATMGYTF.

Here the CDR3 reads CASSLNGRANYGYTF. DNA for the CDR3: TGTGCCAGCAGCCTGAATGGGAGGGCTAACTATGGCTACACCTTC. The chain carries TRBV28 and TRBJ1-2; D is unclear. The V and J ends lost 6 bases and 0 bases respectively, with 14 bases between them. CDR3 length: 15 residues. CDR1 is MDHEN and CDR2 is SYDVKM in the germline V gene.

J is TRBJ2-7 and V is TRBV15; possible D gene TRBD2, 5 bases. V was clipped by 1 base and J by 3 bases, with 7 bases between them. Germline V gives CDR1 LNHNV, CDR2 YYDKDF (reference sequence). This CDR3 has 13 residues. Here the CDR3 DNA reads TGTGCCACCAGCAGAGTAGAGGGCTACGAGCAGTACTTC. Translating it yields CATSRVEGYEQYF.

The V gene is TRBV20-1, the J gene TRBJ1-1; no definite D call. Germline V gene data show CDR1 as DFQATT and CDR2 as SNEGSKA (reference sequence). V was clipped by 3 bases and J by 0 bases, with 14 bases between them. The CDR3 length is 15 residues. CDR3 in DNA: TGCAGTGCTAGTCCCGCTCACAATTTGAACACTGAAGCTTTCTTT. As protein: CSASPAHNLNTEAFF.

The chain carries TRBV27 and TRBJ2-7; possibly TRBD2 for D (6 bases). The germline V gene has CDR1 MNHEY and CDR2 SMNVEV (reference sequence). The V and J ends lost 4 bases and 3 bases respectively, with 19 bases between them. The CDR3 has 16 residues. In nucleotides, the CDR3 is TGTGCCAGCAGTTCGGTCGGGACTCCCGGGTTCTACGAGCAGTACTTC. This codes for CASSSVGTPGFYEQYF.

The V and J genes are TRBV28 and TRBJ1-5; D possibly corresponds to TRBD1 (6 bases). The germline gives CDR1 MDHEN, CDR2 SYDVKM. Trimming cost V 3 bases and J 2 bases, with 20 bases left between them. The CDR3 spans 18 residues. The CDR3: CASSFSSRDISRNQPQHF. The CDR3 nucleotides read TGTGCCAGCAGTTTCTCGTCCCGGGACATTAGTCGCAATCAGCCCCAGCATTTT.